These 17 T cell receptor beta chains originate from one sample sequenced in a study of blood T cell repertoires in COVID-19. Assay: immunoSEQ multiplex PCR; the TCRdb copy retains only in-frame clones and omits some. The sample has 130,000 to 150,000 clones, 82% seen once; the top ten hold about 16%. Sequenced sample: peripheral blood. The receptor source for this set is a human donor with acute or convalescent COVID-19. The donor label of this sample is uncertain.

V is TRBV3-1 (or the pseudogene TRBV3-2) and J is TRBJ1-5; D not certain. The CDR3 is 12 residues long. V lost 4 bases to trimming and J lost 8 bases, with 9 bases between them. Germline loops: CDR1 LGHDT, CDR2 YNNKEL (reference sequence). The CDR3 spells CASSPFGEPQHF. The CDR3 coding sequence is TGTGCCAGCAGCCCATTTGGAGAGCCCCAGCATTTT.

This sequence joins TRBV10-3 and TRBJ2-3; 10 positions match TRBD1. Germline loops: CDR1 ENHRY, CDR2 SYGVKD. The CDR3 length is 15 residues. The trim removed 5 bases at V and 1 base at J, leaving 3 bases unmatched. CDR3 DNA: TGTGCCATCAGTCAAGGACAGGGGGGCACAGATACGCAGTATTTT. Its protein is CAISQGQGGTDTQYF.

The chain recombines TRBV5-5 with TRBJ1-4; 9 nucleotides match TRBD1. The CDR3 totals 13 residues. Germline V gene lookup returns CDR1 SGHKS and CDR2 YYEKEE (reference sequence). Trimming cost V 4 bases and J 8 bases; bases outside gene matches: 3. The CDR3 coding sequence is TGTGCCAGCAGCACAGGGGGCAGAGAAAAACTGTTTTTT. Protein: CASSTGGREKLFF.

The CDR3 reads CASSPADRGHHEQYF. The CDR3 bases are TGTGCCAGCTCACCTGCGGACAGGGGGCACCACGAGCAGTACTTC. V usage is TRBV18 and J usage is TRBJ2-7; 11 bases align to TRBD1. Germline CDR1 is KGHSH and CDR2 is LQKENI. V gave up 3 bases and J gave up 5 bases; unmatched junction bases: 6. The CDR3 totals 15 residues.

This clone was seen a single time. The missing conserved phenylalanine or tryptophan at the end of this CDR3 makes a read error likely. This chain uses TRBV10-2 with TRBJ1-6, with D perhaps matching TRBD1 (6 bases). There are 15 residues in the CDR3. The germline V and J ends were trimmed by 7 bases and 8 bases, with 18 bases remaining between them. Germline CDR1 and CDR2: WSHSY and SAAADI. The CDR3 here is CASTHSHPGDSPLHL. The CDR3 nucleotides are TGCGCCAGCACCCACAGCCACCCAGGGGATTCACCCCTCCACCTT.

The gene calls are TRBV3-1 (or the pseudogene TRBV3-2) and TRBJ1-1; the D gene is possibly TRBD1 (6 bases). The germline V and J ends were trimmed by 1 base and 14 bases, with 14 bases remaining between them. Germline values: CDR1 LGHDT, CDR2 YNNKEL (reference sequence). CDR3 length: 12 amino acids. CDR3 loop: CASSQGTNRDFF. In DNA form, the CDR3 reads TGTGCCAGCAGCCAAGGGACAAACAGGGACTTCTTT.

This clone is a singleton in its sample. The genes are TRBV30 and TRBJ2-7; 11 bases match TRBD1. J gave up 2 bases and V 0 bases, and 3 bases lay outside the gene matches. The germline CDR1 and CDR2 sequences are GTSNPN and SVGIG (reference sequence). The CDR3 is 15 residues long. CDR3 sequence reads: CAWSVGGQGAYEQYF. The DNA of the CDR3 is TGTGCCTGGAGTGTAGGGGGACAGGGGGCCTACGAGCAGTACTTC.

This clone was observed many times. The genes are TRBV5-1 and TRBJ2-7; 8 bases fit TRBD1. V shed 4 bases, J shed 4 bases, and the junction held 4 bases outside the gene matches. The CDR3 is 13 residues long. Germline V CDR1 and CDR2: SGHRS, YFSETQ. This chain's CDR3 is CASSPDREYEQYF. The CDR3 region has the DNA TGCGCCAGCAGCCCGGACAGGGAGTACGAGCAGTACTTC.

J is TRBJ1-5 and V is TRBV4-1; D perhaps matches TRBD1 (5 bases). V was clipped by 1 base and J by 2 bases, with 15 bases between them. Germline CDR1 is MGHRA and CDR2 is YSYEKL. The CDR3 sequence is 17 residues long. Here the CDR3 reads CASSQAALGEGNQPQHF. The CDR3 DNA is TGCGCCAGCAGCCAAGCCGCCCTGGGGGAGGGCAATCAGCCCCAGCATTTT.

The chain has TRBV4-3 and TRBJ2-3; D might be TRBD1 (5 bases). V gave up 0 bases and J gave up 8 bases, with 15 bases separating them. This CDR3 has 15 amino acids. Germline loops: CDR1 LGHNA, CDR2 YSLEER. CDR3 nucleotides: TGCGCCAGCAGCCAAGATTCAGGGTCGAAAGGTACGCAGTATTTT. It is translated as CASSQDSGSKGTQYF.

The V call is TRBV3-1 (or the pseudogene TRBV3-2), the J call TRBJ1-1, with no clear D. V lost 2 bases and J lost 11, with 12 bases in between. Per the germline V gene, CDR1 is LGHDT and CDR2 is YNNKEL (reference sequence). The CDR3 length is 12 residues. DNA of the CDR3: TGTGCCAGCAGCCAAAGAACAGACAATGCTTTCTTT. Translated: CASSQRTDNAFF.

V gene TRBV6-6 combines with J gene TRBJ1-2; no definite D call. The CDR3 contains 14 residues. Per germline, CDR1 MNHNY and CDR2 SVGAGI (reference sequence). Between the trimmed V and J ends, which lost 7 bases and 2 bases, there was a span of 14 bases. The CDR3 region is CASISSRGNYGYTF. The CDR3 nucleotides are TGTGCCAGCATTAGTAGTCGGGGAAACTATGGCTACACCTTC.

The gene calls are TRBV30 and TRBJ1-3, with D possibly TRBD1 on 5 matching bases. Germline V CDR1 and CDR2: GTSNPN, SVGIG (reference sequence). V lost 4 bases and J 4 bases, leaving 17 bases between the germline ends. This CDR3 contains 15 residues. In nucleotides, the CDR3 is TGTGCCTGGATTCGTTGGGGGGTCGCGGGAAACACCATATATTTT. Translating gives CAWIRWGVAGNTIYF. The full variable domain, completed using reference TRBV30 and TRBJ1-3, is SQTIHQWPATLVQPVGSPLSLECTVEGTSNPNLYWYRQAAGRGLQLLFYSVGIGQISSEVPQNLSASRPQDRQFILSSKKLLLSDSGFYLCAWIRWGVAGNTIYFGEGSWLTVV.

The genes are TRBV6-2 or TRBV6-3 and TRBJ2-3; unclear D gene. This CDR3 contains 13 residues. Deletions cut 4 bases from V and 2 bases from J, with 7 bases between. The germline V gene encodes CDR1 MNHEY and CDR2 SVGEGT. The CDR3 nucleotides are TGTGCCAGCAGTTGGCAGAACACAGATACGCAGTATTTT. This encodes CASSWQNTDTQYF.

The V and J genes are TRBV18 and TRBJ1-2; 9 bases line up with TRBD1. CDR3 length equals 15 residues. Germline V CDR1 and CDR2: KGHSH, LQKENI. V lost 4 bases, J lost 5 bases, and 8 bases stayed unmatched. The CDR3 loop is CASSQGQGPEYGYTF. For the CDR3, the DNA is TGTGCCAGCTCACAAGGACAGGGGCCAGAATATGGCTACACCTTC.

The chain couples TRBV5-1 to TRBJ2-3; 8 bases fit TRBD2. Looked up from germline, CDR1 is SGHRS and CDR2 is YFSETQ. V gave up 1 base and J gave up 6 bases; unmatched junction bases: 10. The CDR3 runs to 16 residues. This CDR3 reads CASSLSQRGPGDTQYF. CDR3 DNA: TGCGCCAGCAGCTTGAGCCAGCGGGGGCCGGGGGATACGCAGTATTTT.

The chain combines TRBV6-5 with TRBJ1-2, with D possibly being TRBD1 (6 bases). The CDR3 runs to 11 residues. Germline V lookup: CDR1 MNHEY, CDR2 SVGAGI. Trimming pared 5 bases from V and 10 bases from J, leaving 11 bases between. CDR3 loop: CASSTQGFYTF. The CDR3 nucleotides read TGTGCCAGCAGTACCCAGGGGTTCTACACCTTC.